This is a list of T cell receptor beta chains from one sample in a study of blood T cell repertoires in COVID-19. The repertoire was sequenced with immunoSEQ multiplex PCR; TCRdb's copy has only in-frame clones and lacks some. The table includes 150,000 to 200,000 clones, roughly 80% detected once. Sequenced: peripheral blood. These receptors came from a woman aged 40 to 50 with COVID-19, enrolled during active disease. CDR3s include the opening cysteine and the closing phenylalanine or tryptophan. A D gene is named only where the DNA matches it firmly. Some rows mark clone size as missing; the rest say once, few, many or name a class of expanded clone.

TRBV4-1,.,TRBJ1-4,.,TGCGCCAGCAGCTCAGGGCAAGCAAATGAAAAACTGTTTTTT,CASSSGQANEKLFF
TRBV11-2,.,TRBJ1-4,.,TGTGCCAGCAGCTCCCCTTATGCGGGGGCAAAGGAAAAACTGTTTTTT,CASSSPYAGAKEKLFF
TRBV4-3,TRBD1,TRBJ2-7,.,TGCGCCAGCAGCTTCTCAACAGGGGGTACTTACGAGCAGTACTTC,CASSFSTGGTYEQYF
TRBV19,TRBD1,TRBJ1-5,.,TGTGCCAGTAGTATCCTCGGACAGGGTGACAATCAGCCCCAGCATTTT,CASSILGQGDNQPQHF
TRBV27,.,TRBJ1-4,.,TGTGCCAGCAGTTTAGGACAGTCTTATGAAAAACTGTTTTTT,CASSLGQSYEKLFF
TRBV30,.,TRBJ2-2,.,TGTGCCCGACTAGGAATTAGCACCGGGGAGCTGTTTTTT,CARLGISTGELFF
TRBV7-6,.,TRBJ1-5,once,TGTGCCAGCAGCTTAGCGCGGGGGGGGACCAATCAGCCCCAGCATTTT,CASSLARGGTNQPQHF
TRBV7-2,.,TRBJ2-5,.,TGTGCCAGCAGCTTTGCAGGGCTTGGGACCCAGTACTTC,CASSFAGLGTQYF
TRBV6-2/TRBV6-3,.,TRBJ2-7,.,TGTGCCAGCAGTTACCCCGGGGGTAACGAGCAGTACTTC,CASSYPGGNEQYF
TRBV27,TRBD2,TRBJ2-2,.,TGTGCCAGCAGTGGGACTAGCGGGAGGGCCTGGGCCGGGGAGCTGTTTTTT,CASSGTSGRAWAGELFF
TRBV3-1/TRBV3-2,TRBD1,TRBJ1-1,.,TGTGCCAGCAGCCACCTGACAGGGGACACTGAAGCTTTCTTT,CASSHLTGDTEAFF
TRBV7-9,TRBD1,TRBJ2-3,.,TGTGCCAGCAGCCTTGACAGGGGGCAGACAGATACGCAGTATTTT,CASSLDRGQTDTQYF
TRBV2,TRBD1,TRBJ2-7,few,TGTGCCAGCAGGAAAACAGGGGGCGCAAAGTACGAGCAGTACTTC,CASRKTGGAKYEQYF
TRBV5-4,TRBD2,TRBJ2-2,.,TGTGCCAGCAGCCCCTACCCGGGACTAGCGGGGGGGCCCGCCGGGGAGCTGTTTTTT,CASSPYPGLAGGPAGELFF
TRBV3-1/TRBV3-2,.,TRBJ1-6,.,TGTGCCAGCAGCCAAGAGGCAGACACTAATTCACCCCTCCACTTT,CASSQEADTNSPLHF
TRBV19,.,TRBJ2-3,.,TGTGCCAGTAGTATAGATCTATCCCGCACAGATACGCAGTATTTT,CASSIDLSRTDTQYF
TRBV7-9,TRBD1,TRBJ2-7,.,TGTGCCAGCAGCTTATTACAGGGGGTGGTACACGAGCAGTACTTC,CASSLLQGVVHEQYF
TRBV5-1,.,TRBJ2-7,.,TGCGCCAGCAGTCTCGGGGCGGGAAGCTCCTACGAGCAGTACTTC,CASSLGAGSSYEQYF
TRBV5-4,.,TRBJ1-3,.,TGTGCCGGTCCAGGGGTGGGAAACACCATATATTTT,CAGPGVGNTIYF
TRBV4-2,TRBD2,TRBJ2-2,many,TGTGCCAGCAGCCAAGGCCCCCCGACTAGCGGGGGGATGATAACTAACACCGGGGAGCTGTTTTTT,CASSQGPPTSGGMITNTGELFF
TRBV3-1/TRBV3-2,TRBD1,TRBJ1-1,.,TGTGCCAGCAGCCCCAGGGGGGACACTGAAGCTTTCTTT,CASSPRGDTEAFF
TRBV6-5,TRBD1,TRBJ2-1,.,TGTGCCAGCAGTTTACAGACGGGACAGGGGAATGAGCAGTTCTTC,CASSLQTGQGNEQFF
TRBV19,.,TRBJ2-3,.,TGTGCCAGTACGGACGGGGGAATAACAGATACGCAGTATTTT,CASTDGGITDTQYF
TRBV10-3,.,TRBJ2-2,.,TGTGCCATCAGTGGACAGGTGGCCGGGGAGCTGTTTTTT,CAISGQVAGELFF
TRBV6-5,.,TRBJ1-1,.,TGTGCCAGCAGACTACAGGCTAAGGCTGAAGCTTTCTTT,CASRLQAKAEAFF
TRBV7-2,.,TRBJ1-2,.,TGTGCCAGCAGCTTAGTCGGACAAGGGTTTGGCTACACCTTC,CASSLVGQGFGYTF
TRBV7-2,.,TRBJ2-5,.,TGTGCCAGCAGCTTAGGGGCCGTAGAGACCCAGTACTTC,CASSLGAVETQYF
TRBV6-5,TRBD1,TRBJ1-1,.,TGTGCCAGCAGACCTCAACAGGGGGCGACTGAAGCTTTCTTT,CASRPQQGATEAFF
TRBV6-5,.,TRBJ2-3,.,TGTGCCAGCAGTCCTCTTAGCGGCCCCACAGATACGCAGTATTTT,CASSPLSGPTDTQYF